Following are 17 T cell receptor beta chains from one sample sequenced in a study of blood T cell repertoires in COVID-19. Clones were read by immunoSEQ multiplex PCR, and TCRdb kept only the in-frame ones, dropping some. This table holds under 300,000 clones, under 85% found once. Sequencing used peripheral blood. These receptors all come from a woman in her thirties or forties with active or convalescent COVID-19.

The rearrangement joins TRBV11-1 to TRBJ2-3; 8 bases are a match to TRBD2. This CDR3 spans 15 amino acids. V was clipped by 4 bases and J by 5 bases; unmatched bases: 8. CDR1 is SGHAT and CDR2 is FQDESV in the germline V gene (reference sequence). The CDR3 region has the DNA TGTGCCAGCAGCTCCGGGACTAGTCTTTTAGATACGCAGTATTTT. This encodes CASSSGTSLLDTQYF.

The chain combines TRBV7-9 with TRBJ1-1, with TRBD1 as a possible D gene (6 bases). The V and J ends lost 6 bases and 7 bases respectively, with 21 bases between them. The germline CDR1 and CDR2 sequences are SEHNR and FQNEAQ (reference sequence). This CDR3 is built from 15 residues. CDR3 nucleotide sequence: TGTGCCAGCAGTCCCCCCCAGGCAGGGGTTGGTGAAGCTTTCTTT. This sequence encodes CASSPPQAGVGEAFF.

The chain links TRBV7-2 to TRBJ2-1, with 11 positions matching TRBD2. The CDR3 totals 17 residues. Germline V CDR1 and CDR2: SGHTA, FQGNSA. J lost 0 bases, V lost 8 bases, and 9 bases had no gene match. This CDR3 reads CASLAGGPGNSYNEQFF. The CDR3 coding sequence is TGTGCCAGCTTAGCGGGGGGGCCCGGAAACTCCTACAATGAGCAGTTCTTC.

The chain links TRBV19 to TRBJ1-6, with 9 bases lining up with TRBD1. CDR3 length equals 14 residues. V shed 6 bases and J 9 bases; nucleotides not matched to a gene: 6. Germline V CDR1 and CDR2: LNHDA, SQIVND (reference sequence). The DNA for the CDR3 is TGTGCCAGTAGCCTCCGGGACAGGGTTTCACCCCTCCACTTT. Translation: CASSLRDRVSPLHF.

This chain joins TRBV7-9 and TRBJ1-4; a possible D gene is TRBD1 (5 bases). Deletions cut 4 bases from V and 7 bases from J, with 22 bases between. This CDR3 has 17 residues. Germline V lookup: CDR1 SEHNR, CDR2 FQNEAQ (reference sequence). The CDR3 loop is CASSSDLRGSRREKLFF. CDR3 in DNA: TGTGCCAGCAGCTCGGACCTGCGGGGGTCGCGGCGTGAAAAACTGTTTTTT.

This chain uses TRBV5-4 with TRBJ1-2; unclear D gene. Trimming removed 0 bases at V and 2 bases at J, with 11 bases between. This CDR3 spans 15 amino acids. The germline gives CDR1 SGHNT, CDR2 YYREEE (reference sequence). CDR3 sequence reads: CASSLGRGMNYGYTF. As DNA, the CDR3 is TGTGCCAGCAGCTTGGGAAGAGGGATGAACTATGGCTACACCTTC. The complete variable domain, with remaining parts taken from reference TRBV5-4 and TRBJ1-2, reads ETGVTQSPTHLIKTRGQQVTLRCSSQSGHNTVSWYQQALGQGPQFIFQYYREEENGRGNFPPRFSGLQFPNYSSELNVNALELDDSALYLCASSLGRGMNYGYTFGSGTRLTVV.

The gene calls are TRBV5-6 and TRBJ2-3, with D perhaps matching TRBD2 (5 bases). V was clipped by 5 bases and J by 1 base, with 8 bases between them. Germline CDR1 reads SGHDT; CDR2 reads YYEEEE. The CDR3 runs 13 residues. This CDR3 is CASSPGGTDTQYF. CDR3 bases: TGTGCCAGCAGTCCCGGGGGCACAGATACGCAGTATTTT.

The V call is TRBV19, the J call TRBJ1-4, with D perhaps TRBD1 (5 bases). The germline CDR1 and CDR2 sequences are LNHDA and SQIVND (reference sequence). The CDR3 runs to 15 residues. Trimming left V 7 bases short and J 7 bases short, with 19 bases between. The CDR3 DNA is TGTGCCAGTACCGCACAGGCATTCGAGAGTGAAAAACTGTTTTTT. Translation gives CASTAQAFESEKLFF.

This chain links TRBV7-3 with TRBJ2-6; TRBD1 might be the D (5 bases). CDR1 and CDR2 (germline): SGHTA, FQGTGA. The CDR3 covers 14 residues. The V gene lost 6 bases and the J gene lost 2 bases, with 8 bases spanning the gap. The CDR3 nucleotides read TGTGCCAGCAGTCAGGGTACTGGGGCCAACGTCCTGACTTTC. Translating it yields CASSQGTGANVLTF. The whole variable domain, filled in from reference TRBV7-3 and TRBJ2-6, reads GAGVSQTPSNKVTEKGKYVELRCDPISGHTALYWYRQSLGQGPEFLIYFQGTGAADDSGLPNDRFFAVRPEGSVSTLKIQRTERGDSAVYLCASSQGTGANVLTFGAGSRLTVL.

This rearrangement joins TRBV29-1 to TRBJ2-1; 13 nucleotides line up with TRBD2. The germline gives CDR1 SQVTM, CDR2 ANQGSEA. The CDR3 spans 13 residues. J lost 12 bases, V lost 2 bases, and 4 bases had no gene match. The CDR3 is CSVERRLAGGQFF. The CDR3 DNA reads TGCAGCGTTGAACGGCGACTAGCGGGGGGGCAGTTCTTC.

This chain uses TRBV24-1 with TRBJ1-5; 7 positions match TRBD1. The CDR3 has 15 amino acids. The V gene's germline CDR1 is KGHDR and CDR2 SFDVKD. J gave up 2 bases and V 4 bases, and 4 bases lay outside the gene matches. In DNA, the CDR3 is TGTGCCACCAGTGACCCAACAGGGGGCAATCAGCCCCAGCATTTT. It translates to CATSDPTGGNQPQHF.

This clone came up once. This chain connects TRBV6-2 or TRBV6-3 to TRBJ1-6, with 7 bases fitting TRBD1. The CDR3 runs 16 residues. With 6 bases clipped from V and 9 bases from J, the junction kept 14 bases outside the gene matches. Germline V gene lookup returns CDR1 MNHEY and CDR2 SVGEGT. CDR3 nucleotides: TGTGCCAGCAGCCCTAGGGACAGTAGATTCGGTTCACCCCTCCACTTT. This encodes CASSPRDSRFGSPLHF.

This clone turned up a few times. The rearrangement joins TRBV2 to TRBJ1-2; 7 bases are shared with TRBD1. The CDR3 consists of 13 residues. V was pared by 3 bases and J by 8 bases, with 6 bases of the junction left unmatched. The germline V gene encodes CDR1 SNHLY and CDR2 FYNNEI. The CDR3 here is CASSDLGQRGYTF. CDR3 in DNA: TGTGCCAGCAGTGATTTGGGACAGCGGGGCTACACCTTC.

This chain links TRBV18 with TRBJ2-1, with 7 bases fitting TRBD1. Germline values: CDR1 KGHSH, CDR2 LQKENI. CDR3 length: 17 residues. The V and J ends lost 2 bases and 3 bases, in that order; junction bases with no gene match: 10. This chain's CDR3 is CASSPETGFSIYNEQFF. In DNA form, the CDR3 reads TGTGCCAGCTCACCAGAGACAGGGTTTAGTATCTACAATGAGCAGTTCTTC. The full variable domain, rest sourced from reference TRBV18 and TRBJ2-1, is NAGVMQNPRHLVRRRGQEARLRCSPMKGHSHVYWYRQLPEEGLKFMVYLQKENIIDESGMPKERFSAEFPKEGPSILRIQQVVRGDSAAYFCASSPETGFSIYNEQFFGPGTRLTVL.

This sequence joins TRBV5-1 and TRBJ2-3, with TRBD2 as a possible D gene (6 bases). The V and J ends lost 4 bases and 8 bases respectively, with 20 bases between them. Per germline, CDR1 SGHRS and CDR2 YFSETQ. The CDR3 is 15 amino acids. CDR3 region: CASSPGGTQNPTQYF. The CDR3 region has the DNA TGCGCCAGCAGCCCCGGGGGTACTCAGAATCCTACGCAGTATTTT.

CDR3 protein: CASSPMQGHAYNEQFF. DNA for the CDR3: TGCGCCAGCAGCCCCATGCAGGGCCACGCCTACAATGAGCAGTTCTTC. The J gene is TRBJ2-1, the V gene TRBV5-1, with D perhaps matching TRBD1 (5 bases). Germline assignment: CDR1 SGHRS and CDR2 YFSETQ. The germline V and J ends were trimmed by 4 bases and 2 bases, with 16 bases remaining between them. This CDR3 has 16 residues.

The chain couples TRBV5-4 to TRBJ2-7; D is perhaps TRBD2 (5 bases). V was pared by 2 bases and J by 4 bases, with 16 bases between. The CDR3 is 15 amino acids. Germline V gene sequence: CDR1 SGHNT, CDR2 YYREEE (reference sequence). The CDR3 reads CASSFGSGCSYEQYV. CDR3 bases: TGTGCCAGCAGCTTCGGCAGCGGATGTTCTTACGAGCAGTACGTC.